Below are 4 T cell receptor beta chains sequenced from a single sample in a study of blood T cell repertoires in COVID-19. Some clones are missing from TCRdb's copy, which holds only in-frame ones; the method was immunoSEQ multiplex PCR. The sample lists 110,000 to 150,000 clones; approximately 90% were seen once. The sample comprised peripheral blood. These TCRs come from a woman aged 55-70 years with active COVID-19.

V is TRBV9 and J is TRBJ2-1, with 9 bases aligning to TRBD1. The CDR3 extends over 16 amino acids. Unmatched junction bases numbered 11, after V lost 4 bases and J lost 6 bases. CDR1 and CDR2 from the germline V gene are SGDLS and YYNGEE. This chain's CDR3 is CASSSGTGYLGNEQFF. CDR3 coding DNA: TGTGCCAGCAGCTCGGGGACAGGGTACTTGGGCAATGAGCAGTTCTTC.

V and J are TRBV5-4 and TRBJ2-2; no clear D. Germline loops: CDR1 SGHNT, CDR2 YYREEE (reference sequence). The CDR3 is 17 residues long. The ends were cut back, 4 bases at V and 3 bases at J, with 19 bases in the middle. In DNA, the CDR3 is TGTGCCAGCAGCCACCCGACCCCGAGCGAGCACACCGGGGAGCTGTTTTTT. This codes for CASSHPTPSEHTGELFF.

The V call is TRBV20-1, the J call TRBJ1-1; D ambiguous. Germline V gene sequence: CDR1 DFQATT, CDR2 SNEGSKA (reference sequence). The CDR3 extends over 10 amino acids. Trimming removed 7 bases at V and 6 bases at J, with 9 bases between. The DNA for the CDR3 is TGCAGTGGAAGGCAGGCTGAAGCTTTCTTT. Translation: CSGRQAEAFF.

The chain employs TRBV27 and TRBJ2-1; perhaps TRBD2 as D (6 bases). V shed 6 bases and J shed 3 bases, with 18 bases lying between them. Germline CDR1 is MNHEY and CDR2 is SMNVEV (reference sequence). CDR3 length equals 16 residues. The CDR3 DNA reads TGTGCCAGCAGGCCACGCGGGGACCGATTCTACAATGAGCAGTTCTTC. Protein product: CASRPRGDRFYNEQFF.